These 28 T cell receptor beta chains were sequenced from one sample in a study of T cell clones after liver transplantation. Measured with immunoSEQ multiplex PCR; TCRdb has only the in-frame clones, and not every one. The sample holds 8,000 to 10,000 clones, over 55% seen once. Sequenced here: CD8+ T cells from blood, sampled at the approximately 15-month timepoint. These receptor sequences come from a human patient who received a liver transplant. Some of the T cells may derive from the graft donor.

This clone has only a few counts. The chain combines TRBV6-5 with TRBJ1-3; D unclear. CDR3 size: 15 residues. The V and J ends lost 3 bases and 0 bases respectively, with 9 bases between them. From germline, CDR1 is MNHEY and CDR2 SVGAGI. This CDR3 reads CASSYEGDSGNTIYF. DNA of the CDR3: TGTGCCAGCAGTTATGAGGGCGACTCTGGAAACACCATATATTTT.

This chain links TRBV19 with TRBJ1-1; 9 bases map to TRBD1. This CDR3 contains 15 residues. Germline V lookup: CDR1 LNHDA, CDR2 SQIVND (reference sequence). With 6 bases clipped from V and 0 bases from J, the junction kept 5 bases outside the gene matches. CDR3 nucleotides: TGTGCCAGTAGACCGGGACAGGGCATGAACACTGAAGCTTTCTTT. This encodes CASRPGQGMNTEAFF.

V is TRBV4-3 and J is TRBJ1-2, with unresolved D. Between the trimmed V and J ends, which lost 3 bases and 13 bases, there was a span of 9 bases. The germline V gene has CDR1 LGHNA and CDR2 YSLEER. This CDR3 has 10 amino acids. CDR3 coding DNA: TGCGCCAGCAGCCAGTCAAGTGGCACCTTC. This translates into CASSQSSGTF.

This clone has only a few counts. V usage is TRBV5-4 and J usage is TRBJ1-1; no definite D call. CDR3 length: 13 amino acids. Germline values: CDR1 SGHNT, CDR2 YYREEE (reference sequence). V lost 6 bases, J lost 4 bases, and 13 bases lay in between. The CDR3 loop reads CASIHDAGTEAFF. The CDR3 nucleotides read TGTGCCAGCATCCACGACGCGGGCACTGAAGCTTTCTTT. The full variable domain, completed using reference TRBV5-4 and TRBJ1-1, is ETGVTQSPTHLIKTRGQQVTLRCSSQSGHNTVSWYQQALGQGPQFIFQYYREEENGRGNFPPRFSGLQFPNYSSELNVNALELDDSALYLCASIHDAGTEAFFGQGTRLTVV.

This chain connects TRBV4-1 to TRBJ2-2; D is unclear. Trimming pared 0 bases from V and 1 base from J, leaving 3 bases between. Germline loops: CDR1 MGHRA, CDR2 YSYEKL. CDR3 size: 14 residues. DNA for the CDR3: TGCGCCAGCAGCCAAGACCAGAACACCGGGGAGCTGTTTTTT. Translation gives CASSQDQNTGELFF.

A few counts support this clone. The rearrangement links TRBV2 to TRBJ2-3; weak D call: TRBD1 (5 bases). This CDR3 has 12 amino acids. CDR1 is SNHLY, CDR2 FYNNEI, per germline. The V and J ends lost 1 base and 6 bases respectively, with 5 bases between them. In DNA form, the CDR3 reads TGTGCCAGCAGTGAAGAGGGGGATACGCAGTATTTT. This gives the protein CASSEEGDTQYF.

This clone was observed a handful of times. The V call is TRBV19, the J call TRBJ1-2; TRBD1 matches 10 bases. Germline values: CDR1 LNHDA, CDR2 SQIVND (reference sequence). V gave up 4 bases and J gave up 8 bases; unmatched junction bases: 10. The CDR3 loop spans 15 amino acids. The CDR3 nucleotides read TGTGCCAGTAGTACCCCCGGGACAGGGGTCGAGGGCTACACCTTC. Translating it yields CASSTPGTGVEGYTF.

The chain joins TRBV14 to TRBJ2-7, with TRBD2 matching over 14 bases. Per the germline V gene, CDR1 is SGHDN and CDR2 is FVKESK. V shed 3 bases, J shed 1 base, and the junction held 2 bases outside the gene matches. CDR3 size: 16 residues. This CDR3 reads CASSHRTSGRSYEQYV. As DNA, the CDR3 is TGTGCCAGCAGCCATCGGACTAGCGGGAGGTCCTACGAGCAGTACGTC.

The rearrangement joins TRBV5-6 to TRBJ2-7; D not certain. The germline CDR1 and CDR2 sequences are SGHDT and YYEEEE. The germline V and J ends were trimmed by 3 bases and 2 bases, with 9 bases remaining between them. This CDR3 comprises 13 residues. CDR3 sequence reads: CASSSNDAYEQYV. CDR3 sequence (DNA): TGTGCCAGCAGCTCGAACGATGCCTACGAGCAGTACGTC.

V usage is TRBV29-1 and J usage is TRBJ2-3; no firm D call. V gave up 6 bases and J gave up 1 base, with 5 bases separating them. This CDR3 is built from 11 residues. CDR1 and CDR2 (germline): SQVTM, ANQGSEA. CDR3 bases: TGCAGCGTCTCTGGCACAGATACGCAGTATTTT. Its translation is CSVSGTDTQYF.

The V gene is TRBV7-9, the J gene TRBJ2-2; 7 nucleotides match TRBD2. The germline V gene has CDR1 SEHNR and CDR2 FQNEAQ (reference sequence). After removal of 3 bases from V and 5 bases from J, the junction contained 6 bases not matched to a gene. This CDR3 is built from 15 residues. The CDR3 DNA sequence: TGTGCCAGCAGCTTTGGCGGGAGAGGTACCGGGGAGCTGTTTTTT. It specifies CASSFGGRGTGELFF.

This clone was picked up a small number of times. This chain links TRBV11-2 with TRBJ1-6, with TRBD1 as a possible D gene (5 bases). Germline V lookup: CDR1 SGHAT, CDR2 FQNNGV. This CDR3 comprises 14 residues. V gave up 1 base and J gave up 7 bases, with 8 bases separating them. This chain's CDR3 is CASSLGAGNSPLHF. CDR3 sequence (DNA): TGTGCCAGCAGCTTAGGCGCAGGGAATTCACCCCTCCACTTT.

This clone was counted once. V gene TRBV28 combines with J gene TRBJ2-3; D possibly uses TRBD1 or TRBD2 (6 bases each). Trimming removed 6 bases at V and 2 bases at J, with 18 bases between. CDR1 is MDHEN and CDR2 is SYDVKM in the germline V gene. CDR3 length: 16 amino acids. For the CDR3, the DNA is TGTGCCAGCAGCGCCCCGGGGGCCGGGAACACAGATACGCAGTATTTT. It yields the protein CASSAPGAGNTDTQYF.

CDR3 DNA sequence: TGTGCCAGCAGTTCGGGACTTCTTTATGGCTACACCTTC. Protein: CASSSGLLYGYTF. This sequence joins TRBV27 and TRBJ1-2; weak D call: TRBD1 (5 bases). Germline V gives CDR1 MNHEY, CDR2 SMNVEV (reference sequence). V lost 4 bases and J lost 5, with 11 bases in between. This CDR3 contains 13 residues.

The sample holds one count of this clone. The V call is TRBV19, the J call TRBJ2-1; possible D gene TRBD2, 6 bases. Germline V gene data show CDR1 as LNHDA and CDR2 as SQIVND (reference sequence). Trimming removed 3 bases from V and 8 bases from J, with 20 bases in between. This CDR3 contains 16 residues. This chain's CDR3 is CASSMGVNGRGYEQFF. CDR3 nucleotides: TGTGCCAGTAGTATGGGGGTTAACGGGAGAGGGTATGAGCAGTTCTTC.

The rearrangement joins TRBV10-3 to TRBJ2-5, with TRBD1 matching over 8 bases. Germline V gene lookup returns CDR1 ENHRY and CDR2 SYGVKD. Losses at the gene ends were 3 bases for V and 3 bases for J; bases not matched to a gene: 9. This CDR3 has 16 residues. The CDR3 is CAISESRGLVKETQYF. The CDR3 coding sequence is TGTGCCATCAGTGAATCCAGGGGGCTGGTGAAAGAGACCCAGTACTTC.

In its sample, this clone is medium-sized. The CDR3 spells CASSRRQGIAGNTIYF. The DNA of the CDR3 is TGTGCCAGCAGCCGAAGACAGGGTATTGCTGGAAACACCATATATTTT. The chain is built from TRBV28 and TRBJ1-3; TRBD1 agrees at 7 bases. Germline assignment: CDR1 MDHEN and CDR2 SYDVKM. This CDR3 region has 16 residues. V was clipped by 6 bases and J by 2 bases; unmatched bases: 10.

This clone was detected only a few times. This sequence joins TRBV4-3 and TRBJ1-1; weak D call: TRBD1 (5 bases). The ends were cut back, 4 bases at V and 8 bases at J, with 11 bases in the middle. Germline V lookup: CDR1 LGHNA, CDR2 YSLEER. The length of the CDR3 is 12 residues. The CDR3 region has the DNA TGCGCCAGCAGCCGAGCGGGGGAGGAAGCTTTCTTT. Amino acid sequence: CASSRAGEEAFF.

This CDR3 is CASSIDVDSASANYGYTF. In DNA form, the CDR3 reads TGTGCCAGTAGTATAGATGTTGACAGCGCCTCAGCTAACTATGGCTACACCTTC. J is TRBJ1-2 and V is TRBV19, with a possible D match to TRBD1 (5 bases). The CDR3 sequence is 18 residues long. V lost 0 bases to trimming and J lost 0 bases, with 17 bases between them. Germline V gene lookup returns CDR1 LNHDA and CDR2 SQIVND (reference sequence).

The chain combines TRBV7-9 with TRBJ1-6, with 8 bases that match TRBD1. The CDR3 contains 15 residues. The germline gives CDR1 SEHNR, CDR2 FQNEAQ (reference sequence). J lost 8 bases, V lost 6 bases, and 9 bases had no gene match. The CDR3 protein is CASSPTGTGYSPLHF. Written as DNA, the CDR3 is TGTGCCAGCAGTCCTACCGGGACAGGTTATTCACCCCTCCACTTT.

V gene TRBV6-5 combines with J gene TRBJ2-1; no firm D call. Trimming left V 0 bases short and J 9 bases short, with 6 bases between. Per the germline V gene, CDR1 is MNHEY and CDR2 is SVGAGI. This CDR3 spans 12 amino acids. CDR3 region: CASSYSGSEQFF. The CDR3, as DNA: TGTGCCAGCAGTTACTCTGGGTCTGAGCAGTTCTTC.

The chain couples TRBV30 to TRBJ2-1, with 10 nucleotides matching TRBD1. The CDR3 is 15 amino acids. Germline V gene sequence: CDR1 GTSNPN, CDR2 SVGIG (reference sequence). V lost 4 bases and J lost 7; bases outside the gene matches: 10. CDR3 in amino acids: CAWTPGTGDVNEQFF. The CDR3 nucleotides are TGTGCCTGGACTCCCGGGACAGGGGATGTAAATGAGCAGTTCTTC.

The chain joins TRBV5-6 to TRBJ1-1; D is possibly TRBD1 (5 bases). CDR1 SGHDT and CDR2 YYEEEE come from the germline V gene. V was shortened by 3 bases and J by 5 bases, with 8 bases between the two germline ends. The CDR3 sequence is 12 residues long. The CDR3 DNA reads as TGTGCCAGCAGCTCGGGGGGAACTGAAGCTTTCTTT. Encoded protein: CASSSGGTEAFF.

The V call is TRBV7-9, the J call TRBJ1-6; D not certain. Trimming left V 7 bases short and J 9 bases short, with 16 bases between. This CDR3 spans 14 amino acids. From germline, CDR1 is SEHNR and CDR2 FQNEAQ (reference sequence). CDR3 loop: CASTLAPRGSPLHF. In DNA, the CDR3 is TGTGCCAGCACCCTAGCTCCTCGGGGTTCACCCCTCCACTTT.

This rearrangement joins TRBV6-6 to TRBJ2-1; maybe TRBD2 (7 bases). Trimming shortened V by 7 bases and J by 5 bases, and 18 bases separated the two germline ends. Germline loops: CDR1 MNHNY, CDR2 SVGAGI (reference sequence). This CDR3 spans 15 amino acids. CDR3: CASIMPGGGNNEQFF. DNA of the CDR3: TGTGCCAGCATTATGCCCGGCGGGGGCAACAATGAGCAGTTCTTC.

This clone was seen a few times. The rearrangement links TRBV5-5 to TRBJ1-1; the match to TRBD1 covers 7 bases. V trimming: 2 bases; J trimming: 6 bases; junction bases outside the gene matches: 7. This CDR3 has 14 amino acids. Germline CDR1 SGHKS, CDR2 YYEKEE (reference sequence). The CDR3 region is CASSLSTGIAEAFF. The CDR3 DNA reads as TGTGCCAGCAGCTTATCGACAGGGATCGCTGAAGCTTTCTTT.

Note on this clone: At one of its ends the junction is not consistent with the germline gene, which may arise from a read error. The chain employs TRBV7-2 and TRBJ1-1; D remains unclear. Germline V gene data show CDR1 as SGHTA and CDR2 as FQGNSA. The CDR3 contains 14 residues. CDR3 residues: CASSLVPENAEAFF. In nucleotides, the CDR3 is TGTGCCAGCAGCTTAGTCCCGGAGAACGCTGAAGCTTTCTTT.

This clone was seen more than once but under ten times. V gene TRBV25-1 combines with J gene TRBJ1-1, with a possible D match to TRBD1 (5 bases). The V end lost 1 base, the J end lost 6 bases, and 12 bases lay between the germline ends. There are 14 residues in the CDR3. Per germline, CDR1 MGHDK and CDR2 SYGVNS. The CDR3 is CASSELGGMAEAFF. The DNA for the CDR3 is TGTGCCAGCAGTGAATTGGGGGGGATGGCTGAAGCTTTCTTT.